This TCR beta chain emerged from a study of shared clonotypes between healthy human individuals (dated by TCRdb to the early 2020s). For the study in its entirety: The cohort comprised a couple of women and a few men aged 18 to 49 years. For each donor, three plates each were used for CD4 naive and CD4 memory, two plates were used for CD8 naive, and one plate was used for CD8 memory. The study deeply sequenced blood TCR repertoires of about 5 healthy adults to estimate repertoire size and the extent of clonotype sharing between individuals. To increase sequencing depth and limit assay-specific biases, TCR repertoire library preparation and sequencing were carried out by different laboratories using diverse techniques. Per donor, leukapheresis produced somewhere between about 0.94 and 10 billion PBMCs.

This clone is a singleton in its sample. It has no known antigen specificity. Qualities for individual bases were not recorded, and no much larger clone is one base off. Results and caveats for the whole study, not just this receptor: Estimated clonotype richness was generally larger for naive than for memory subsets. Rarefaction of sorted-subset datasets indicated incomplete sequencing despite the large sequencing depth. Only blood was sampled, and tissue TCR repertoires likely differ from those in blood. Clonotypes shared by all four sorted-subset donors showed higher generation probabilities than non-shared clonotypes. Pairwise subsampling led to the expectation that sequencing depth would affect the degree of clonotype sharing among donors. Because the study included a small number of donors, the genetic and exposure-history diversity represented was limited. Sharing across a few donors was observed for about 5% of naive CD4, under 4% of naive CD8, 2% to 2.5% of memory CD4, and 0.4% of memory CD8 clonotypes.

TCR CDR3 regions were amplified from genomic DNA by multiplex PCR using the deep immunoSEQ assay. For each cell subset, the extracted genomic DNA was distributed evenly across all wells of several immunoSEQ 96-well plates, and each plate served as one replicate. Each replicate PCR for sorted subsets received around 210 ng genomic DNA, equal to 30,000 or so T cell genomes. Purified libraries were quantified with a Qubit 3.0 fluorometer, sized on a Bioanalyzer 2100, and re-quantified with the KAPA Library Quantification kit. Every immunoSEQ 96-well plate was sequenced on a separate single-read 150-cycle Illumina NextSeq 550 flow cell. Concerning the study's data processing: The immunoSEQ output contained only junctional sequences without quality scores, so filtering could not match that applied to full-length reads. To assign V/J genes and CDR3, sequences were annotated using PyIR, a Python wrapper for IgBLAST v1.9, with IMGT germline references. Any read was removed if the V/J assignment was weak (E-value above 1e-6), the CDR3 was missing, or the read contained stop codons, out-of-frame junctions, or ambiguous translated residues. V3J clonotypes were defined as sequences sharing the same inferred V gene, J gene, and CDR3 amino acid sequence. To compute the percentage overlap between repertoires, the number of shared unique clonotypes was divided by the size of the smaller repertoire. Richness of each repertoire was evaluated using RTK rarefaction, the Chao1 estimator, and Recon v2.1 estimates of unobserved clonotypes. For all TCRbeta clonotypes obtained by the gDNA method from several donors, generation probabilities were computed with OLGA. This is the immuneACCESS table as TCRdb keeps it, with only in-frame sequences that have V and J called. A part of the clones is gone; compared with another copy, unresolved V genes explain less than half, and the rest is unexplained. V, J and clone size are taken as reported in that table, and D and trimming were inferred from the DNA itself. A total of 850,000 to 1,200,000 clones appear in this sample, about 75% of them only once. The ten largest clones take up 1.4% of the sample.

Donors were healthy HIV-negative adults with no recently reported acute infections or vaccinations. All donors were Caucasian adults living in Nashville, Tennessee, USA. Magnetic negative selection was used to enrich CD4+ T cells, after which naive cells were positively selected on CD45RA and the negative fraction became the memory subset. Blood was collected by leukapheresis, and PBMCs were isolated by Ficoll-Histopaque density gradient centrifugation and then cryopreserved in liquid nitrogen vapor phase. Purity and quantity of every magnetically sorted T cell population were checked by analytical flow cytometry. From each sorted fraction, genomic DNA was isolated and quantified by UV absorbance on a Nanodrop 2000c. From a lookup of the germline V gene, CDR1 and CDR2 are SGHTA and FQGNSA. CDR3 length: 14 amino acids, cysteine to phenylalanine. Just CDR3 DNA is preserved here, 42 bases in frame from base 1. Trimming costs V 4 bases and J 4 bases, and their ends lie 13 bases apart.

This clonotype originated in a young man in good health. The chain uses TRBV7-2 and TRBJ2-5, with no confidently assigned D gene. Sequencing used memory CD4+ T cells sorted from blood. The sample's cell subset or site label, in plain terms: CD45RA-negative fraction. In nucleotide form, the sequence is TGTGCCAGCAGCTACCTAGTAGGCCCAGAGACCCAGTACTTC. Its protein reads: CASSYLVGPETQYF.